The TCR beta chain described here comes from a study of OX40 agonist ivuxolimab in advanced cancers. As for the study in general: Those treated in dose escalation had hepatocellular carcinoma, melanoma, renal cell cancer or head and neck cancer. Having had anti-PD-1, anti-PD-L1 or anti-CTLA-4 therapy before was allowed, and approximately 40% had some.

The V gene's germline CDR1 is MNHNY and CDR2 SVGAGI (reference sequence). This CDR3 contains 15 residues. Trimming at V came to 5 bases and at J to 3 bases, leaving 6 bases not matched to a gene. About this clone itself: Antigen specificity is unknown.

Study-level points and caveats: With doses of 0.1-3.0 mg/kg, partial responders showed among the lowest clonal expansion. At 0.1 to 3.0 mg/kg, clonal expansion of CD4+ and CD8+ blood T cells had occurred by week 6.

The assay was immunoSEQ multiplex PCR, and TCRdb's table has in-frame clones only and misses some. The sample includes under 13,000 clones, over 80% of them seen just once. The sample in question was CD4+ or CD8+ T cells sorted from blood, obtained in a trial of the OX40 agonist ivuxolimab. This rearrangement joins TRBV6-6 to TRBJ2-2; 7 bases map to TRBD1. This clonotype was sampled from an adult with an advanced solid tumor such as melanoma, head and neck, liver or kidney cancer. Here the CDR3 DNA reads TGTGCCAGCAGTCCACTGACAGGGCACACCGGGGAGCTGTTTTTT. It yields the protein CASSPLTGHTGELFF.